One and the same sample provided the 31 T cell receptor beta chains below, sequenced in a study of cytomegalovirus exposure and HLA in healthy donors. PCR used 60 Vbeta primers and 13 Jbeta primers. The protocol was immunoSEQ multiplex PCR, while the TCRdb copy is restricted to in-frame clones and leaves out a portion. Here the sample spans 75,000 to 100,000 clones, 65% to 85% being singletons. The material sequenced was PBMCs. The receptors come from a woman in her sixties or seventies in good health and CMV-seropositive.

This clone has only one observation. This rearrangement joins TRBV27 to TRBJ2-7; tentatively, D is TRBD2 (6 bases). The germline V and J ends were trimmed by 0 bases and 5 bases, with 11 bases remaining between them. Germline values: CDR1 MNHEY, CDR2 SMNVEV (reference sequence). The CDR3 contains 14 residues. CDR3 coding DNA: TGTGCCAGCAGTTTATCGGGGGGAGAAAACGAGCAGTACTTC. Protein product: CASSLSGGENEQYF.

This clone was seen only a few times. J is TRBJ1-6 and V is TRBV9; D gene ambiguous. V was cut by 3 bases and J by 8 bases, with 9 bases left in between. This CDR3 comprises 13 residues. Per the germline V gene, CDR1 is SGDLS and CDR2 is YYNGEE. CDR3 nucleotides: TGTGCCAGCAGCGCAAAGCGGTATTCACCCCTCCACTTT. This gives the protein CASSAKRYSPLHF.

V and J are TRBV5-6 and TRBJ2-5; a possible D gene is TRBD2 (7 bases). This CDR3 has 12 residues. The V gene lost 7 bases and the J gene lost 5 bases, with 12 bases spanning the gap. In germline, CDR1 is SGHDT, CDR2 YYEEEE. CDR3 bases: TGTGCCAGCCGAGGGGGAGGGGAGACCCAGTACTTC. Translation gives CASRGGGETQYF.

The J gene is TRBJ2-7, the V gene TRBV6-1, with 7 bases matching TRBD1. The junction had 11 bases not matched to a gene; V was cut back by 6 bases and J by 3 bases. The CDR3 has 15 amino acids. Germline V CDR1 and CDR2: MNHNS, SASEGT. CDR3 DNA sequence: TGTGCCAGCAGGGAAACCGGGACAGCCTACTACGAGCAGTACTTC. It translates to CASRETGTAYYEQYF.

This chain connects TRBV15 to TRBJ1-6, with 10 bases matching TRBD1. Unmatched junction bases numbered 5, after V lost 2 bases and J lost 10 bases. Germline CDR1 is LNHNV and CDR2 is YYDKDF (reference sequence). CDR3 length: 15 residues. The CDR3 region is CATSRSGTGESPLHF. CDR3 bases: TGTGCCACCAGCAGATCCGGGACAGGGGAATCACCCCTCCACTTT.

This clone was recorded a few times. The CDR3 reads CASSQEGQSRELFF. The CDR3 DNA sequence: TGCGCCAGCAGCCAAGAGGGACAGTCCCGGGAGCTGTTTTTT. The chain is built from TRBV4-1 and TRBJ2-2; TRBD1 matches 7 bases. Germline CDR1 and CDR2: MGHRA and YSYEKL. Germline trimming cut 0 bases from V and 9 bases from J; bases unmatched to any gene: 4. The CDR3 sequence is 14 residues long.

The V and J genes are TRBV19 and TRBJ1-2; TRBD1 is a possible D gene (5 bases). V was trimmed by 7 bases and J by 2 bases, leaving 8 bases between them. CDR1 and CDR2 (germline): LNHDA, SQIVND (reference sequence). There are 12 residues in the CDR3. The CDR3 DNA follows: TGTGCCAGTAAGGAGGGGAACTATGGCTACACCTTC. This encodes CASKEGNYGYTF. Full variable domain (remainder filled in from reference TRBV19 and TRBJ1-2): DGGITQSPKYLFRKEGQNVTLSCEQNLNHDAMYWYRQDPGQGLRLIYYSQIVNDFQKGDIAEGYSVSREKKESFPLTVTSAQKNPTAFYLCASKEGNYGYTFGSGTRLTVV.

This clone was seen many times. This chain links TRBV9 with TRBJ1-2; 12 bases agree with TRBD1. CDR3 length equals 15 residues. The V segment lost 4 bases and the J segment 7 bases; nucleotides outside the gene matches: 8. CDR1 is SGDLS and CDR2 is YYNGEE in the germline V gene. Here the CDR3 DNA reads TGTGCCAGCAGCCCTACGGGACAGGGGGCGTTTGGCTACACCTTC. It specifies CASSPTGQGAFGYTF.

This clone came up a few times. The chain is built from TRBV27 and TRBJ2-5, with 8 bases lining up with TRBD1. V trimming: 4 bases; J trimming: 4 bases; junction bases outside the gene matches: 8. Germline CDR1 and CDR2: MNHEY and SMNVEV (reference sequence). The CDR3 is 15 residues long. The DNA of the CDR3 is TGTGCCAGCAGTTATGCCCGGGACAGGCGAGAGACCCAGTACTTC. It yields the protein CASSYARDRRETQYF.

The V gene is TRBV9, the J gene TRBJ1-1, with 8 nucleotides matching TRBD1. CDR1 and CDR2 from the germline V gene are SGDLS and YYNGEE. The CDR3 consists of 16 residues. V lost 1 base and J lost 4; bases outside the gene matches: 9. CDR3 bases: TGTGCCAGCAGCGTATCGCAACAGGGGGTCGGCACTGAAGCTTTCTTT. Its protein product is CASSVSQQGVGTEAFF.

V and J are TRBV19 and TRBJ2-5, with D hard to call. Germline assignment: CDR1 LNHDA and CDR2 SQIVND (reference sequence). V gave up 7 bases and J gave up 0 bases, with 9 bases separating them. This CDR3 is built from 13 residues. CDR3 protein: CASIEKNQETQYF. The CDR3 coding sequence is TGTGCCAGTATCGAGAAGAACCAAGAGACCCAGTACTTC.

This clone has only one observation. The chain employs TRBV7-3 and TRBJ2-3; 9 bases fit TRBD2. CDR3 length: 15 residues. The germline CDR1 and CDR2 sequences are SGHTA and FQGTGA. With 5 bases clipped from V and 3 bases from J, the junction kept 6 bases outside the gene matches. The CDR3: CASSPAGLATDTQYF. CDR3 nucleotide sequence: TGTGCCAGCAGCCCCGCCGGACTAGCGACAGATACGCAGTATTTT.

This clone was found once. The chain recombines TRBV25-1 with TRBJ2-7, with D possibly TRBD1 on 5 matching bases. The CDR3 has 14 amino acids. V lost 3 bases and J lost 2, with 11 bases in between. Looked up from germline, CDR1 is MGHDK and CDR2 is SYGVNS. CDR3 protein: CASSDLGATYEQYF. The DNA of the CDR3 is TGTGCCAGCAGTGACCTTGGGGCAACCTACGAGCAGTACTTC.

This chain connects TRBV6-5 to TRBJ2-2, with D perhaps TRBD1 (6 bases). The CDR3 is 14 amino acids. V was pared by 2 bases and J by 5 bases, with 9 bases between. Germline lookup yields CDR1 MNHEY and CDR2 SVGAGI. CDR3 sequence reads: CASSYGGQTGELFF. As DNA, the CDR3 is TGTGCCAGCAGTTACGGAGGACAGACCGGGGAGCTGTTTTTT.

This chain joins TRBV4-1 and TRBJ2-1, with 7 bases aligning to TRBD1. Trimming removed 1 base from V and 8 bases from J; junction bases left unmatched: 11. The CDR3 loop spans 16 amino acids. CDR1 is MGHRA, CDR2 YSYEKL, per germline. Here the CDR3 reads CASSQVLVDRLDEQFF. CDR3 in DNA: TGCGCCAGCAGCCAAGTTCTGGTGGACAGGCTCGATGAGCAGTTCTTC.

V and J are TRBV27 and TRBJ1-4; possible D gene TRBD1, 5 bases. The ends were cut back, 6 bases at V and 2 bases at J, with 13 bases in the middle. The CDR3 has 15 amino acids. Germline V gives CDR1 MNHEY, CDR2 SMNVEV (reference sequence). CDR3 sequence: CASSLSRGTNEKLFF. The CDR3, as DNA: TGTGCCAGCAGCCTAAGTCGGGGGACTAATGAAAAACTGTTTTTT.

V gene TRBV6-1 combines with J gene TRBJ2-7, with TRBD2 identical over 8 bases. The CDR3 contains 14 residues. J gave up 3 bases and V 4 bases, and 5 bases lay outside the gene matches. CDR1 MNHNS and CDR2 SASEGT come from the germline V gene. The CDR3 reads CASSAQRGYYEQYF. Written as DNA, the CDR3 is TGTGCCAGCAGTGCTCAGCGGGGGTACTACGAGCAGTACTTC.

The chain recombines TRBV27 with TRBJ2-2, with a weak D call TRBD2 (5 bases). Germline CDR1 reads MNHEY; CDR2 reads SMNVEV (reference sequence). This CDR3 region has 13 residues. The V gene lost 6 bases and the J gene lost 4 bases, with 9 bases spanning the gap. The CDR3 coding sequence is TGTGCCAGCAGCCGGGAAGGCACCGGGGAGCTGTTTTTT. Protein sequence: CASSREGTGELFF.

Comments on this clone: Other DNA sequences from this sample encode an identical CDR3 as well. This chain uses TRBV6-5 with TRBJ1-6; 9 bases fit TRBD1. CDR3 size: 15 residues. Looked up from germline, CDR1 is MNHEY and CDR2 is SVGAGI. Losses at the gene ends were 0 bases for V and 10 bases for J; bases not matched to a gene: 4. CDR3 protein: CASSYSGTGSSPLHF. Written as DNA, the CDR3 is TGTGCCAGCAGTTACTCGGGGACAGGGAGCTCACCCCTCCACTTT.

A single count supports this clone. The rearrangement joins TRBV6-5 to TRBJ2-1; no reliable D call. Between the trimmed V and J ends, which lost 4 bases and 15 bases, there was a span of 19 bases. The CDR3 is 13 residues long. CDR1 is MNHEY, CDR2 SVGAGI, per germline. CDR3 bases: TGTGCCAGCAGTTCCTCCGCGAGCTCCGCGCTGTTCTTC. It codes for CASSSSASSALFF.

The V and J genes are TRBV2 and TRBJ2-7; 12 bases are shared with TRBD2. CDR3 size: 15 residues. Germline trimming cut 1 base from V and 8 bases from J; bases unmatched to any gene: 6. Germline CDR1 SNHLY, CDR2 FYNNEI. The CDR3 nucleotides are TGTGCCAGCAGTGAAGGGTCTAGCGGGAGGGGTAAGCAGTACTTC. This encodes CASSEGSSGRGKQYF.

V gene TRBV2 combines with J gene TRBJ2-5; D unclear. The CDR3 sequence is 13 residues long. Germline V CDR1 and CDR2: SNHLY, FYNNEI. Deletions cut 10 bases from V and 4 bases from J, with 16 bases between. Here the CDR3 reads CANRRSVAETQYF. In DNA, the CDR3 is TGTGCCAATCGGCGTTCGGTAGCAGAGACCCAGTACTTC.

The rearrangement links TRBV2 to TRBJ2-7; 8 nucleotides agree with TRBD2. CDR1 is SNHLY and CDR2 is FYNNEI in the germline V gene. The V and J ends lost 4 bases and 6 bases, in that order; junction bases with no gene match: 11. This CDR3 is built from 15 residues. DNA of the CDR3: TGTGCCAGCAGTGGGGCCGGGACTAGAAGTTTCGAGCAGTACTTC. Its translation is CASSGAGTRSFEQYF.

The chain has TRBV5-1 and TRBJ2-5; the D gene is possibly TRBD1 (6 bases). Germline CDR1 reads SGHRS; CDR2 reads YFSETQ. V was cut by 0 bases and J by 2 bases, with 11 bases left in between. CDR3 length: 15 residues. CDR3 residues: CASSLVGQLQETQYF. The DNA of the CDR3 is TGCGCCAGCAGCTTGGTTGGACAGTTGCAAGAGACCCAGTACTTC.

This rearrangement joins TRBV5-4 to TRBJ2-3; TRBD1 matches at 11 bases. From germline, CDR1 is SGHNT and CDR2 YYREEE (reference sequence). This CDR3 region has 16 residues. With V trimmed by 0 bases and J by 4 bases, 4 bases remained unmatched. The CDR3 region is CASSLVGQGGADTQYF. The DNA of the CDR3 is TGTGCCAGCAGCTTGGTGGGACAGGGGGGCGCAGATACGCAGTATTTT.

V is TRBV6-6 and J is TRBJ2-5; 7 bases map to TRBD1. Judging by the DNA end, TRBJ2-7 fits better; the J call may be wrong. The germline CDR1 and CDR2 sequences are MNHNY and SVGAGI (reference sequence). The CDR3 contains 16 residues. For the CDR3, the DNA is TGTGCCAGCAGTTACGCACCGGGACAGTCCTCCTACGAGCAGTACTTC. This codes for CASSYAPGQSSYEQYF.

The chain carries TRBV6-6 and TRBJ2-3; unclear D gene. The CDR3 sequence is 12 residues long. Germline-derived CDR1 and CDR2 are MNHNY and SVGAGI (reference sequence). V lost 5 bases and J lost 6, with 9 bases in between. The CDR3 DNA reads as TGTGCCAGCAGTCCTCCCCTCGATACGCAGTATTTT. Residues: CASSPPLDTQYF.

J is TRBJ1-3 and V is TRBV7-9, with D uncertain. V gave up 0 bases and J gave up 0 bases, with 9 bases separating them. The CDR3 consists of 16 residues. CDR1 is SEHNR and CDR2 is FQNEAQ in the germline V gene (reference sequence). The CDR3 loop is CASSLAYSSSGNTIYF. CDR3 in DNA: TGTGCCAGCAGCTTAGCGTACAGTTCCTCTGGAAACACCATATATTTT.

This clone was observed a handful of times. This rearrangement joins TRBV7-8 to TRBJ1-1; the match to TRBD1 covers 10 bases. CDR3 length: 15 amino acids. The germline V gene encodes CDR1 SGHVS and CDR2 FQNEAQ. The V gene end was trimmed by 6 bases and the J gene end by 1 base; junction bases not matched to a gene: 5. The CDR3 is CASSTGQGTNTEAFF. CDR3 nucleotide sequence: TGTGCCAGCAGTACGGGACAGGGGACGAACACTGAAGCTTTCTTT.

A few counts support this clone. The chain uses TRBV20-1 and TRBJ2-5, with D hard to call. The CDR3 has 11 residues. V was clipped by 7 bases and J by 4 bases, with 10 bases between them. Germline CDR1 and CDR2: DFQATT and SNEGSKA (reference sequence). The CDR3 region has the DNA TGCAGTGAGCCCAGCGCAGAGACCCAGTACTTC. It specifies CSEPSAETQYF.

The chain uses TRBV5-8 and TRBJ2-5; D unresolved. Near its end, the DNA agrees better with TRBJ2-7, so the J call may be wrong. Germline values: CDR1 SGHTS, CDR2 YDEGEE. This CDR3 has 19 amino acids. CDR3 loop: CASSLGGLVGGKSAYEQYF. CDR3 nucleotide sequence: TGTGCCAGCAGCTTGGGAGGTTTGGTCGGCGGAAAAAGCGCCTACGAGCAGTACTTC.